The 11 T cell receptor beta chains given below trace back to one sample, sequenced in a study of naive and memory T cell subsets. General study points: Possibly reflecting memory cells re-expressing CD45RA, a few larger clonotypes occurred in naive repertoires, especially CD8.

Two oligonucleotides, mixed equimolar, formed the beta constant-region primer covering TRBC1 and TRBC2. Four rounds of PCR amplified the ligated cDNA using nested alpha and beta constant-region primers plus SP2. MiXCR, applied by TCRdb to the UMI-ligation and nested PCR reads, yields one record per CDR3 protein. The sample lists 150,000 or so distinct CDR3 sequences; over 20% were seen once. These receptors' antigens are unknown. Sequencing used naive CD4+ T cells from blood. The receptors here all came from a human donor in good health.

This clonotype was seen repeatedly, ten times or more. The chain combines TRBV6-5 with TRBJ2-7, with 8 bases that match TRBD1. The CDR3 is made up of 15 amino acids. V was pared by 5 bases and J by 1 base, with 7 bases of the junction left unmatched. The germline V gene encodes CDR1 MNHEY and CDR2 SVGAGI. As DNA, the CDR3 is TGTGCCAGCAGTGGGGGGACAGGTCTGTCCTACGAGCAGTACTTC. As protein: CASSGGTGLSYEQYF.

The chain couples TRBV6-5 to TRBJ1-6, with no clear D. Germline CDR1 MNHEY, CDR2 SVGAGI. Trimming removed 5 bases from V and 6 bases from J, with 5 bases in between. The CDR3 length is 12 residues. In DNA form, the CDR3 reads TGTGCCAGCAGTATAAGTAATTCACCCCTCCACTTT. It yields the protein CASSISNSPLHF.

This CDR3 is CSARVIASDEQYF. In nucleotides, the CDR3 is TGCAGTGCTAGGGTCATCGCCTCTGACGAGCAGTACTTC. The chain joins TRBV20-1 to TRBJ2-7, with no clear D. Germline CDR1 reads DFQATT; CDR2 reads SNEGSKA (reference sequence). The CDR3 extends over 13 amino acids. The V and J ends lost 3 bases and 5 bases respectively, with 14 bases between them.

The CDR3 spells CASSSHIDTGELFF. The DNA of the CDR3 is TGTGCCAGCAGCTCCCATATAGACACCGGGGAGCTGTTTTTT. V gene TRBV7-2 combines with J gene TRBJ2-2; D gene ambiguous. V was shortened by 4 bases and J by 3 bases, with 9 bases between the two germline ends. CDR3 size: 14 residues. Germline CDR1 SGHTA, CDR2 FQGNSA.

V gene TRBV6-5 combines with J gene TRBJ2-3; 14 bases match TRBD2. In germline, CDR1 is MNHEY, CDR2 SVGAGI. The CDR3 spans 19 residues. With V trimmed by 6 bases and J by 2 bases, 13 bases remained unmatched. The DNA of the CDR3 is TGTGCCAGCAGCCCTGGGATAAGGACTAGCGGGAGGTACACAGATACGCAGTATTTT. It codes for CASSPGIRTSGRYTDTQYF.

V gene TRBV29-1 combines with J gene TRBJ2-7; 11 bases are a match to TRBD1. This CDR3 comprises 14 residues. Germline V gives CDR1 SQVTM, CDR2 ANQGSEA. V lost 6 bases, J lost 2 bases, and 6 bases stayed unmatched. CDR3 DNA sequence: TGCAGCGTGACACCGGGACAGGGGGCCTACGAGCAGTACTTC. It encodes CSVTPGQGAYEQYF.

The table lists this clonotype with a few counts. This chain connects TRBV6-6 to TRBJ2-2; D perhaps matches TRBD1 (5 bases). Germline loops: CDR1 MNHNY, CDR2 SVGAGI (reference sequence). The CDR3 extends over 14 amino acids. Trimming took off 0 bases at V and 4 bases at J, with 6 bases between the two ends. DNA for the CDR3: TGTGCCAGCAGTTACTCAGGGGCCACCGGGGAGCTGTTTTTT. As protein: CASSYSGATGELFF.

This clonotype showed up just a few times. The rearrangement uses TRBV9 and TRBJ2-1; 10 bases align to TRBD2. This CDR3 is 17 amino acids long. After removal of 0 bases from V and 6 bases from J, the junction contained 9 bases not matched to a gene. Per the germline V gene, CDR1 is SGDLS and CDR2 is YYNGEE. This chain's CDR3 is CASSVDPLAGVVNEQFF. The CDR3 DNA reads as TGTGCCAGCAGCGTAGACCCGCTAGCGGGAGTTGTCAATGAGCAGTTCTTC.

This sequence joins TRBV11-3 and TRBJ2-1, with a tentative D call TRBD2 (6 bases). The CDR3 has 16 amino acids. CDR1 and CDR2 (germline): SGHNT, YENEEA. V was clipped by 1 base and J by 0 bases, with 10 bases between them. The CDR3 spells CASSLVFGSSYNEQFF. CDR3 nucleotide sequence: TGTGCCAGCAGCTTAGTGTTCGGGAGCTCCTACAATGAGCAGTTCTTC.

This clonotype appeared a few times. CDR3 nucleotides: TGCAGTGCACAACTCCGGGACAGGGCCTCCTACGAGCAGTACTTC. This gives the protein CSAQLRDRASYEQYF. The rearrangement joins TRBV20-1 to TRBJ2-7; 9 bases map to TRBD1. CDR3 length equals 15 residues. Trimming took 6 bases from V and 0 from J; bases not matched to a gene: 9. Germline V CDR1 and CDR2: DFQATT, SNEGSKA (reference sequence).

The V gene is TRBV20-1, the J gene TRBJ2-1; 8 bases align to TRBD1. CDR3 length: 15 residues. Trimming removed 3 bases from V and 8 bases from J; junction bases left unmatched: 12. Germline V lookup: CDR1 DFQATT, CDR2 SNEGSKA (reference sequence). The CDR3 loop reads CSASQIRGRMDEQFF. CDR3 coding DNA: TGCAGTGCTAGTCAGATCAGGGGGCGCATGGATGAGCAGTTCTTC.